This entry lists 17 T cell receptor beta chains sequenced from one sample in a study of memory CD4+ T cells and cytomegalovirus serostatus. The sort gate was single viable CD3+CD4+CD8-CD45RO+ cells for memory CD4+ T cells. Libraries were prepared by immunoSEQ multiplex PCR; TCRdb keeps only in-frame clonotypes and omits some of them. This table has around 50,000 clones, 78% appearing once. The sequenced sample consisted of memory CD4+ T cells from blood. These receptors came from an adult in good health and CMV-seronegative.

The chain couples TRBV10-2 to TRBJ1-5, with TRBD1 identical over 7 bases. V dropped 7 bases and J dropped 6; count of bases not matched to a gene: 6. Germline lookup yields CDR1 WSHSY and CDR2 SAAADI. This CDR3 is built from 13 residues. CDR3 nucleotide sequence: TGCGCCAGCAAGGGGGCGGGCGGTCAGCCCCAGCATTTT. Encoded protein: CASKGAGGQPQHF.

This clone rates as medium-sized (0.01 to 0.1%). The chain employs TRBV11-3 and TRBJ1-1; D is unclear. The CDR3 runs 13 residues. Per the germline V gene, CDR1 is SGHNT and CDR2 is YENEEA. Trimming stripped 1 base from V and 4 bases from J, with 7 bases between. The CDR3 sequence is CASSLASATEAFF. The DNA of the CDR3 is TGTGCCAGCAGCTTAGCTAGCGCCACTGAAGCTTTCTTT.

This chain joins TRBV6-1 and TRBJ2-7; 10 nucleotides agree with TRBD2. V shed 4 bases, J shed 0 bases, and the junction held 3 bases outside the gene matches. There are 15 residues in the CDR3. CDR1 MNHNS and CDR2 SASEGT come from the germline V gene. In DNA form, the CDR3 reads TGTGCCAGCAGTGCCGTAGCGGGGGGCTCCTACGAGCAGTACTTC. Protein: CASSAVAGGSYEQYF.

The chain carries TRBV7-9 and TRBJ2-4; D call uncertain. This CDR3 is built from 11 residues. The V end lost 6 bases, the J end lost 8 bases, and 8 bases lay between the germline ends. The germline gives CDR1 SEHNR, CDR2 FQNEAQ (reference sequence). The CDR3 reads CASRGKDIQYF. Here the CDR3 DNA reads TGTGCCAGCAGGGGGAAGGACATTCAGTACTTC.

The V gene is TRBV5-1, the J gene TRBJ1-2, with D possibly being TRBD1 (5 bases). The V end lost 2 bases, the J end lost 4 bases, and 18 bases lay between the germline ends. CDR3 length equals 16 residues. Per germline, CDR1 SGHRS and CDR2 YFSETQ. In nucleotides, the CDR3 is TGCGCCAGCAGCTTTCTGGGGGGAAATCCGAGCTATGGCTACACCTTC. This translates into CASSFLGGNPSYGYTF.

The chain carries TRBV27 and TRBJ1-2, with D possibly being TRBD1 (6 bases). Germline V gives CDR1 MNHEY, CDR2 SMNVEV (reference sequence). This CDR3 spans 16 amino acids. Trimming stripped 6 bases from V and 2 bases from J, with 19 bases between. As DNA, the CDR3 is TGTGCCAGCAGGTCAGGGGATAGGCCCCACAACTATGGCTACACCTTC. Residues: CASRSGDRPHNYGYTF.

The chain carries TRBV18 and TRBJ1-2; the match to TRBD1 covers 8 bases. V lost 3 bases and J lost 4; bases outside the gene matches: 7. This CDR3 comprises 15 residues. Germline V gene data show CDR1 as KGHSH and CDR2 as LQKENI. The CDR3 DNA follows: TGTGCCAGCTCACCGCCCGGGACAGGAGGCTATGGCTACACCTTC. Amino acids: CASSPPGTGGYGYTF.

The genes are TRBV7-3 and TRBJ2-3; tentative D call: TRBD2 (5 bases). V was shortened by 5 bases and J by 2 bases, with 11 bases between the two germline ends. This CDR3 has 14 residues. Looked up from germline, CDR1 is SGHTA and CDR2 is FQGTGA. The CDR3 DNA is TGTGCCAGCAGCCGTACTAGTTACACAGATACGCAGTATTTT. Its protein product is CASSRTSYTDTQYF.

CDR3: CAISDGPEKLFF. CDR3 bases: TGTGCCATCAGTGACGGCCCCGAAAAACTGTTTTTT. The chain joins TRBV10-3 to TRBJ1-4; the D is unclear. The CDR3 runs 12 residues. Trimming took off 3 bases at V and 8 bases at J, with 7 bases between the two ends. Per germline, CDR1 ENHRY and CDR2 SYGVKD.

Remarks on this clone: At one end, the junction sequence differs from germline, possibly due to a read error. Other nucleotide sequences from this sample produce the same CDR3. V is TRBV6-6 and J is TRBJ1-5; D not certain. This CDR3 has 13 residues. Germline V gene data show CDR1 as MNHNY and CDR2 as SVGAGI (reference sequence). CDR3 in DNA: TGTGCCAGCAGTCTCGGAGATAGTCAGCCCCAGCACTTT. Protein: CASSLGDSQPQHF.

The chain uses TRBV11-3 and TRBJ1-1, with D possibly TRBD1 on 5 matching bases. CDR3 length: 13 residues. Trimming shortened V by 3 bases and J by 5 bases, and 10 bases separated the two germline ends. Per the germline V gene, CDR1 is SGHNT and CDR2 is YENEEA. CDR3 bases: TGTGCCAGCAGCTTCAGGGTATCGACTGAAGCTTTCTTT. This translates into CASSFRVSTEAFF.

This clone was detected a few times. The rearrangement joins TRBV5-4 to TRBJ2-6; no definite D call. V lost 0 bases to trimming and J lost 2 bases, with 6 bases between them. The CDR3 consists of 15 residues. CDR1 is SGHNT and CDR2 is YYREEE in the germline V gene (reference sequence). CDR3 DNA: TGTGCCAGCAGCTTGGTTGGGCCTGGGGCCAACGTCCTGACTTTC. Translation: CASSLVGPGANVLTF.

CDR3 in amino acids: CASSLRVGTENTEAFF. As DNA, the CDR3 is TGTGCCAGCAGCCTGCGGGTGGGGACAGAGAACACTGAAGCTTTCTTT. The chain has TRBV11-1 and TRBJ1-1, with TRBD1 matching 7 bases. The CDR3 contains 16 residues. The V gene end was trimmed by 5 bases and the J gene end by 1 base; junction bases not matched to a gene: 10. Germline lookup yields CDR1 SGHAT and CDR2 FQDESV (reference sequence).

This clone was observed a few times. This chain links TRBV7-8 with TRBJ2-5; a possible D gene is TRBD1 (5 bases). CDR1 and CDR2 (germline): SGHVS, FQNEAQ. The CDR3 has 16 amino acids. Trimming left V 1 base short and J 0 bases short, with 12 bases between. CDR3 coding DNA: TGTGCCAGCAGCTTAGAGGACACCTGGTACCAAGAGACCCAGTACTTC. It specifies CASSLEDTWYQETQYF.

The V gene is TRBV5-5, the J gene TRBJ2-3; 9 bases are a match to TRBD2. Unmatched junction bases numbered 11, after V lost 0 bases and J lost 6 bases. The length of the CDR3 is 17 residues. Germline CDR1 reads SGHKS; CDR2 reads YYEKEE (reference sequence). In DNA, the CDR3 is TGTGCCAGCAGCTTGGAACCGGGTGCGGGGGGGCAGGATACGCAGTATTTT. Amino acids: CASSLEPGAGGQDTQYF. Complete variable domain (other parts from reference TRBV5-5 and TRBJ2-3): DAGVTQSPTHLIKTRGQQVTLRCSPISGHKSVSWYQQVLGQGPQFIFQYYEKEERGRGNFPDRFSARQFPNYSSELNVNALLLGDSALYLCASSLEPGAGGQDTQYFGPGTRLTVL.

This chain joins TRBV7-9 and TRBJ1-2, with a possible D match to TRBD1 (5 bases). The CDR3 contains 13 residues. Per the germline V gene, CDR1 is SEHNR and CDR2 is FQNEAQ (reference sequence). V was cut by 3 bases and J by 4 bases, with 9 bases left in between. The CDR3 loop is CASSFAQGYGYTF. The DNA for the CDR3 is TGTGCCAGCAGCTTTGCCCAGGGCTATGGCTACACCTTC.

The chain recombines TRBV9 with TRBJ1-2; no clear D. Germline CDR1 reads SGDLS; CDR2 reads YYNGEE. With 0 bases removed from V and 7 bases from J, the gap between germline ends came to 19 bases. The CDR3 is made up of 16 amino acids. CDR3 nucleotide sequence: TGTGCCAGCAGCGTAGCCGTAGCCGTCGGCGCAGGTGGCTACACCTTC. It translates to CASSVAVAVGAGGYTF.